The 22 T cell receptor beta chains listed next were all sequenced from one sample in a study of T-cell reconstitution after alpha-beta-depleted transplantation in children. Unique molecular identifiers tagged the TCRbeta library. One entry per CDR3 protein, called by TCRdb with MiXCR from the PCR reads. The data hold about 480,000 distinct CDR3 sequences, with around 12% observed a single time. The specimen comprised PBMCs from the stem cell graft donor, sampled from the stem cell graft. The receptors stem from a human donor who donated a stem cell graft to a child with combined immunodeficiency.

The chain links TRBV6-2 or TRBV6-3 to TRBJ2-1, with D perhaps matching TRBD1 (6 bases). The CDR3 length is 16 residues. The germline V and J ends were trimmed by 4 bases and 1 base, with 14 bases remaining between them. Germline CDR1 MNHEY, CDR2 SVGEGT. CDR3: CASSLGNRESYNEQFF. The DNA for the CDR3 is TGTGCCAGCAGTTTGGGCAACAGGGAATCCTACAATGAGCAGTTCTTC.

CDR3 protein: CASRPSGGAPEQFF. In nucleotides, the CDR3 is TGCGCCAGCAGACCTAGCGGGGGGGCCCCTGAGCAGTTCTTC. The chain links TRBV5-1 to TRBJ2-1, with 12 nucleotides matching TRBD2. V shed 5 bases, J shed 9 bases, and the junction held 6 bases outside the gene matches. The CDR3 runs to 14 residues. Germline-derived CDR1 and CDR2 are SGHRS and YFSETQ.

This clonotype was recorded many times. The chain has TRBV9 and TRBJ2-1; 9 bases agree with TRBD2. In germline, CDR1 is SGDLS, CDR2 YYNGEE. The CDR3 covers 16 residues. With 1 base clipped from V and 3 bases from J, the junction kept 5 bases outside the gene matches. The CDR3 region is CASSVSQREDYNEQFF. The CDR3 DNA reads as TGTGCCAGCAGCGTAAGTCAGCGGGAGGACTACAATGAGCAGTTCTTC. Variable domain in full (rest from reference TRBV9 and TRBJ2-1): DSGVTQTPKHLITATGQRVTLRCSPRSGDLSVYWYQQSLDQGLQFLIQYYNGEERAKGNILERFSAQQFPDLHSELNLSSLELGDSALYFCASSVSQREDYNEQFFGPGTRLTVL.

This clonotype was found many times. The rearrangement links TRBV12-3 or TRBV12-4 to TRBJ2-5, with D possibly being TRBD2 (6 bases). The CDR3 spans 15 residues. Deletions cut 3 bases from V and 1 base from J, with 12 bases between. For the CDR3, the DNA is TGTGCCAGCAGTTTTGAGGGAGCGGGCCAAGAGACCCAGTACTTC. Encoded protein: CASSFEGAGQETQYF.

V gene TRBV7-2 combines with J gene TRBJ2-3; TRBD1 might be the D (6 bases). Germline V CDR1 and CDR2: SGHTA, FQGNSA. V lost 4 bases, J lost 4 bases, and 15 bases lay in between. CDR3 length: 15 amino acids. Here the CDR3 reads CASSSRDIRPDTQYF. For the CDR3, the DNA is TGTGCCAGCAGCTCCAGGGACATAAGGCCAGATACGCAGTATTTT.

This clonotype has more than one count but fewer than ten. CDR3 DNA: TGTGCCAGCAGTTACGACAGGGAGGTAGGACTAGCGGGATTGCCCTCCTACGAGCAGTACTTC. This codes for CASSYDREVGLAGLPSYEQYF. The V and J genes are TRBV6-8 and TRBJ2-7; 12 nucleotides line up with TRBD2. This CDR3 is 21 amino acids long. Losses at the gene ends were 2 bases for V and 0 bases for J; bases not matched to a gene: 17. CDR1 MNHGY and CDR2 SAAAGT come from the germline V gene.

This clonotype was seen a handful of times. The chain is built from TRBV2 and TRBJ1-6; TRBD1 matches at 9 bases. Germline trimming cut 8 bases from V and 10 bases from J; bases unmatched to any gene: 6. Germline CDR1 SNHLY, CDR2 FYNNEI. The CDR3 runs 13 residues. The CDR3 sequence is CASDSGTGSPLHF. CDR3 nucleotides: TGTGCCAGCGATTCCGGGACAGGGTCACCCCTCCACTTT.

This clonotype was picked up a small number of times. The genes are TRBV6-5 and TRBJ2-7, with D unclear. This CDR3 is 14 amino acids long. CDR1 is MNHEY, CDR2 SVGAGI, per germline. Trimming stripped 4 bases from V and 1 base from J, with 11 bases between. CDR3 DNA: TGTGCCAGCAGTTTAAATCTATTGTCCTACGAGCAGTACTTC. It is translated as CASSLNLLSYEQYF.

This clonotype occurred many times. V and J are TRBV27 and TRBJ2-3; D is perhaps TRBD1 or TRBD2 (6 bases each). The CDR3 totals 13 residues. V was cut by 5 bases and J by 4 bases, with 10 bases left in between. Germline V CDR1 and CDR2: MNHEY, SMNVEV (reference sequence). The CDR3: CASSLGGPDTQYF. CDR3 nucleotide sequence: TGTGCCAGCAGTCTGGGGGGCCCAGATACGCAGTATTTT.

This clonotype has a handful of counts. This chain joins TRBV13 and TRBJ2-1; 7 bases are shared with TRBD2. Per germline, CDR1 PRHDT and CDR2 FYEKMQ (reference sequence). V trimming: 4 bases; J trimming: 8 bases; junction bases outside the gene matches: 2. This CDR3 is built from 12 residues. The CDR3: CASSSAGDEQFF. CDR3 sequence (DNA): TGTGCCAGCAGCTCGGCGGGGGATGAGCAGTTCTTC.

This chain links TRBV5-1 with TRBJ2-5; TRBD2 aligns across 7 bases. Germline lookup yields CDR1 SGHRS and CDR2 YFSETQ. The CDR3 sequence is 17 residues long. J lost 5 bases, V lost 2 bases, and 15 bases had no gene match. CDR3 DNA: TGCGCCAGCAGCTTTGACTCCTCCCGGCGGGGAGGGGAGACCCAGTACTTC. Its protein product is CASSFDSSRRGGETQYF.

The chain joins TRBV9 to TRBJ1-6, with 10 nucleotides matching TRBD1. Germline CDR1 reads SGDLS; CDR2 reads YYNGEE. The CDR3 runs 15 residues. The V gene end was trimmed by 0 bases and the J gene end by 9 bases; junction bases not matched to a gene: 3. The CDR3 loop reads CASSVADRGFSPLHF. The CDR3, as DNA: TGTGCCAGCAGCGTAGCGGACAGGGGGTTTTCACCCCTCCACTTT.

This clonotype has a count of ten or more. The chain employs TRBV12-3 or TRBV12-4 and TRBJ2-1; TRBD2 aligns across 9 bases. V was clipped by 2 bases and J by 5 bases; unmatched bases: 4. The CDR3 spans 15 residues. The CDR3 protein is CASSLLAGINNEQFF. CDR3 bases: TGTGCCAGCAGTTTACTAGCGGGGATCAACAATGAGCAGTTCTTC.

This clonotype was recorded a few times. The rearrangement uses TRBV4-2 and TRBJ1-6; D is possibly TRBD1 (5 bases). From germline, CDR1 is LGHNA and CDR2 YNFKEQ. V lost 5 bases to trimming and J lost 2 bases, with 13 bases between them. The CDR3 has 16 amino acids. The CDR3 DNA is TGTGCCAGCAGCGCTATTCGGGGGGCCTATAATTCACCCCTCCACTTT. Protein sequence: CASSAIRGAYNSPLHF.

V usage is TRBV2 and J usage is TRBJ1-5, with TRBD1 as a possible D gene (5 bases). The CDR3 has 15 residues. CDR1 and CDR2 (germline): SNHLY, FYNNEI. V lost 6 bases, J lost 4 bases, and 16 bases lay in between. The CDR3 DNA follows: TGTGCCAGCAGCGCTAGGGGTTTCCCAAATCAGCCCCAGCATTTT. It encodes CASSARGFPNQPQHF.

This clonotype was observed at least ten times. Here the CDR3 reads CASSLGQGRTYNEQFF. The CDR3 DNA follows: TGTGCCAGCAGCTTAGGGCAGGGAAGGACCTACAATGAGCAGTTCTTC. V and J are TRBV7-9 and TRBJ2-1; D possibly corresponds to TRBD1 (5 bases). Trimming shortened V by 1 base and J by 2 bases, and 12 bases separated the two germline ends. Germline lookup yields CDR1 SEHNR and CDR2 FQNEAQ (reference sequence). The CDR3 is 16 residues long.

This clonotype was counted many times. The chain recombines TRBV12-3 or TRBV12-4 with TRBJ2-3; TRBD2 aligns across 7 bases. The CDR3 loop spans 15 amino acids. The ends lost 6 bases at V and 0 bases at J; junction bases unmatched: 6. CDR3 sequence reads: CASSPLRGSTDTQYF. The CDR3 DNA is TGTGCCAGCAGCCCCCTGCGGGGGAGCACAGATACGCAGTATTTT.

The chain links TRBV20-1 to TRBJ1-6; weak D call: TRBD1 (5 bases). CDR1 DFQATT and CDR2 SNEGSKA come from the germline V gene (reference sequence). This CDR3 is 14 amino acids long. V shed 2 bases and J shed 5 bases, with 10 bases lying between them. CDR3 coding DNA: TGCAGTGCTAGAAGGGACGTCGATAATTCACCCCTCCACTTT. As protein: CSARRDVDNSPLHF.

This chain connects TRBV4-2 to TRBJ1-2; tentative D call: TRBD1 (6 bases). The CDR3 length is 16 residues. Trimming pared 0 bases from V and 5 bases from J, leaving 16 bases between. Germline V gene data show CDR1 as LGHNA and CDR2 as YNFKEQ. DNA of the CDR3: TGTGCCAGCAGCCAAGAGGGGGGGCGCTTGTCATATGGCTACACCTTC. The encoded protein is CASSQEGGRLSYGYTF.

The V call is TRBV9, the J call TRBJ2-1; possible D gene TRBD1, 6 bases. The germline V gene encodes CDR1 SGDLS and CDR2 YYNGEE. The CDR3 covers 15 residues. Trimming took off 3 bases at V and 6 bases at J, with 16 bases between the two ends. CDR3 nucleotide sequence: TGTGCCAGCAGCGATCCGGGACACCGGTCCAATGAGCAGTTCTTC. It codes for CASSDPGHRSNEQFF.

The sample holds a few counts of this clonotype. The V gene is TRBV27, the J gene TRBJ2-4; D unresolved. This CDR3 is 15 amino acids long. V was pared by 0 bases and J by 3 bases, with 9 bases between. Germline loops: CDR1 MNHEY, CDR2 SMNVEV (reference sequence). As DNA, the CDR3 is TGTGCCAGCAGTTTATCTCCGTTCAGCAAAAACATTCAGTACTTC. This sequence encodes CASSLSPFSKNIQYF.

This clonotype was counted at least ten times. The chain links TRBV4-2 to TRBJ1-5; D call uncertain. CDR1 and CDR2 (germline): LGHNA, YNFKEQ. CDR3 length: 15 amino acids. V lost 0 bases to trimming and J lost 3 bases, with 9 bases between them. CDR3 protein: CASSQDGSFNQPQHF. Written as DNA, the CDR3 is TGTGCCAGCAGCCAAGATGGCAGTTTCAATCAGCCCCAGCATTTT.